This passage covers 26 T cell receptor beta chains from one sample sequenced in a study of blood T cell repertoires in COVID-19. Clones were read by immunoSEQ multiplex PCR, and TCRdb kept only the in-frame ones, dropping some. The profile shows 85,000 to 90,000 clones, about 90% of them singletons. Sequencing input: peripheral blood. Receptors were obtained from a human donor in a cohort sampled during active COVID-19.

CDR3 sequence (DNA): TGTGCCAGCGAGGACAGTTTTAAAAACATTCAGTACTTC. Protein product: CASEDSFKNIQYF. V is TRBV5-4 and J is TRBJ2-4, with D possibly TRBD1 on 6 matching bases. Germline CDR1 SGHNT, CDR2 YYREEE (reference sequence). This CDR3 region has 13 residues. Trimming left V 7 bases short and J 4 bases short, with 12 bases between.

About this clone: The sample has other DNA sequences that encode this CDR3 too. The chain recombines TRBV7-2 with TRBJ2-1; perhaps TRBD2 as D (6 bases). This CDR3 contains 16 residues. In germline, CDR1 is SGHTA, CDR2 FQGNSA. V was cut by 5 bases and J by 0 bases, with 14 bases left in between. In DNA, the CDR3 is TGTGCCAGCAGCCTTCTGGCCGGGAGCTCCTACAATGAGCAGTTCTTC. Protein: CASSLLAGSSYNEQFF. The full variable domain, completed using reference TRBV7-2 and TRBJ2-1, is GAGVSQSPSNKVTEKGKDVELRCDPISGHTALYWYRQSLGQGLEFLIYFQGNSAPDKSGLPSDRFSAERTGGSVSTLTIQRTQQEDSAVYLCASSLLAGSSYNEQFFGPGTRLTVL.

V and J are TRBV7-3 and TRBJ1-1; no clear D gene. Trimming took 3 bases from V and 2 from J, leaving 7 bases between them. Germline V gene lookup returns CDR1 SGHTA and CDR2 FQGTGA. The length of the CDR3 is 13 residues. CDR3 residues: CASSFTENTEAFF. CDR3 DNA: TGTGCCAGCAGCTTTACAGAAAACACTGAAGCTTTCTTT.

The rearrangement uses TRBV25-1 and TRBJ2-5; TRBD2 matches 12 bases. The CDR3 consists of 13 residues. Germline V gives CDR1 MGHDK, CDR2 SYGVNS. V lost 7 bases, J lost 4 bases, and 1 base stayed unmatched. In nucleotides, the CDR3 is TGTGCCAGCAAACTAGCGGGAGGAGAGACCCAGTACTTC. It specifies CASKLAGGETQYF.

The rearrangement joins TRBV18 to TRBJ2-7, with 10 bases fitting TRBD2. The junction had 4 bases not matched to a gene; V was cut back by 3 bases and J by 2 bases. Germline V gives CDR1 KGHSH, CDR2 LQKENI. This CDR3 is built from 15 residues. This chain's CDR3 is CASSPVGTSAYEQYF. The CDR3 nucleotides are TGTGCCAGCTCACCTGTCGGGACTAGCGCCTACGAGCAGTACTTC.

The V call is TRBV14, the J call TRBJ1-3; weak D call: TRBD1 (6 bases). The V gene's germline CDR1 is SGHDN and CDR2 FVKESK. This CDR3 contains 16 residues. V dropped 0 bases and J dropped 0 bases, with 9 bases sitting between them. The CDR3 sequence: CASSQEQGFSGNTIYF. The CDR3 DNA follows: TGTGCCAGCAGCCAAGAGCAGGGGTTCTCTGGAAACACCATATATTTT.

The chain is built from TRBV2 and TRBJ2-3, with 7 bases lining up with TRBD2. The germline V gene has CDR1 SNHLY and CDR2 FYNNEI. The V gene end was trimmed by 6 bases and the J gene end by 2 bases; junction bases not matched to a gene: 17. The CDR3 is 18 residues long. CDR3: CASSDGGVSGLYTDTQYF. The DNA for the CDR3 is TGTGCCAGCAGCGACGGTGGGGTTAGCGGGCTCTACACAGATACGCAGTATTTT.

The chain joins TRBV10-3 to TRBJ1-1; 7 positions agree with TRBD1. Germline V lookup: CDR1 ENHRY, CDR2 SYGVKD. This CDR3 has 14 residues. Trimming took 5 bases from V and 6 from J; bases not matched to a gene: 9. The CDR3 nucleotides are TGTGCCATCAGTCGTACAGGGGAAAGGTCTGAAGCTTTCTTT. As protein: CAISRTGERSEAFF.

The genes are TRBV9 and TRBJ2-2; D unresolved. CDR3 size: 14 residues. Per the germline V gene, CDR1 is SGDLS and CDR2 is YYNGEE. V lost 0 bases and J lost 7, with 10 bases in between. The CDR3 DNA is TGTGCCAGCAGCGTAGCTCAGGCCGGCGGGGAGCTGTTTTTT. This gives the protein CASSVAQAGGELFF.

The CDR3 loop is CASSEPSVPSTDTQYF. In nucleotides, the CDR3 is TGTGCCAGCAGTGAACCCAGCGTCCCTAGCACAGATACGCAGTATTTT. This rearrangement joins TRBV6-1 to TRBJ2-3; D call uncertain. The V gene's germline CDR1 is MNHNS and CDR2 SASEGT. V lost 2 bases and J lost 0, with 12 bases in between. The CDR3 is 16 residues long.

The gene calls are TRBV9 and TRBJ2-3; a weak D match, TRBD2 (5 bases). The germline gives CDR1 SGDLS, CDR2 YYNGEE. Trimming cost V 0 bases and J 3 bases, with 14 bases left between them. CDR3 length: 16 amino acids. CDR3 sequence (DNA): TGTGCCAGCAGCGTAGACCTAGCAGTAGGAACAGATACGCAGTATTTT. Translation gives CASSVDLAVGTDTQYF.

The V gene is TRBV20-1, the J gene TRBJ1-2; tentative D call: TRBD1 (5 bases). The germline gives CDR1 DFQATT, CDR2 SNEGSKA (reference sequence). The germline V and J ends were trimmed by 4 bases and 6 bases, with 9 bases remaining between them. The CDR3 has 11 residues. CDR3 loop: CSATAGHGYTF. CDR3 bases: TGCAGTGCTACGGCGGGACATGGCTACACCTTC.

The chain has TRBV27 and TRBJ2-2; D not certain. With 4 bases removed from V and 2 bases from J, the gap between germline ends came to 2 bases. This CDR3 contains 12 residues. From germline, CDR1 is MNHEY and CDR2 SMNVEV (reference sequence). This CDR3 is CASSSNTGELFF. The CDR3 DNA reads as TGTGCCAGCAGTTCAAACACCGGGGAGCTGTTTTTT.

This chain's CDR3 is CASSGGLAGETGELFF. The CDR3 region has the DNA TGCGCCAGCAGCGGGGGACTAGCGGGAGAAACCGGGGAGCTGTTTTTT. The genes are TRBV5-1 and TRBJ2-2, with 14 positions matching TRBD2. V shed 4 bases, J shed 5 bases, and the junction held 4 bases outside the gene matches. The CDR3 has 16 amino acids. Germline V gene sequence: CDR1 SGHRS, CDR2 YFSETQ.

This clone was counted a single time. The chain links TRBV27 to TRBJ2-5; tentatively, D is TRBD2 (6 bases). Trimming shortened V by 2 bases and J by 4 bases, and 17 bases separated the two germline ends. The V gene's germline CDR1 is MNHEY and CDR2 SMNVEV (reference sequence). The CDR3 length is 16 residues. The CDR3 DNA reads as TGTGCCAGCAGTTTACGGTCGGGAGAGTCTCCAGAGACCCAGTACTTC. This sequence encodes CASSLRSGESPETQYF.

The chain is built from TRBV3-1 (or the pseudogene TRBV3-2) and TRBJ2-5; 8 bases fit TRBD1. Germline V gene lookup returns CDR1 LGHDT and CDR2 YNNKEL (reference sequence). This CDR3 is built from 15 residues. Trimming at V came to 4 bases and at J to 6 bases, leaving 10 bases not matched to a gene. In DNA, the CDR3 is TGTGCCAGCAGCCCCCCAGGACAGGGCTGGAAGACCCAGTACTTC. Translating it yields CASSPPGQGWKTQYF.

The chain combines TRBV5-4 with TRBJ2-1, with 11 bases lining up with TRBD2. CDR3 size: 16 residues. Germline CDR1 is SGHNT and CDR2 is YYREEE (reference sequence). After removal of 5 bases from V and 5 bases from J, the junction contained 9 bases not matched to a gene. CDR3 sequence: CASRPPLAGEHNEQFF. The CDR3 nucleotides are TGTGCCAGCAGACCACCACTAGCGGGAGAGCACAATGAGCAGTTCTTC.

This clone occurred once. The rearrangement uses TRBV28 and TRBJ1-1; D ambiguous. Deletions cut 2 bases from V and 4 bases from J, with 20 bases between. CDR3 length equals 17 residues. Per the germline V gene, CDR1 is MDHEN and CDR2 is SYDVKM. CDR3 coding DNA: TGTGCCAGCAGTTTAGCGGGGATAACAGCTGGAGGCACTGAAGCTTTCTTT. As protein: CASSLAGITAGGTEAFF. Full variable domain (missing parts from reference TRBV28 and TRBJ1-1): DVKVTQSSRYLVKRTGEKVFLECVQDMDHENMFWYRQDPGLGLRLIYFSYDVKMKEKGDIPEGYSVSREKKERFSLILESASTNQTSMYLCASSLAGITAGGTEAFFGQGTRLTVV.

This clone was found once. The chain joins TRBV29-1 to TRBJ2-1; TRBD2 aligns across 12 bases. Trimming took 6 bases from V and 4 from J; bases not matched to a gene: 4. This CDR3 spans 14 amino acids. Per germline, CDR1 SQVTM and CDR2 ANQGSEA. The CDR3 sequence is CSVAGTSGYNEQFF. Written as DNA, the CDR3 is TGCAGCGTGGCCGGGACTAGCGGGTACAATGAGCAGTTCTTC.

Here the CDR3 DNA reads TGTGCCATCCTCGGGAGCCGCCACGAGCAGTACTTC. It encodes CAILGSRHEQYF. V usage is TRBV28 and J usage is TRBJ2-7; the D gene is possibly TRBD2 (6 bases). CDR1 MDHEN and CDR2 SYDVKM come from the germline V gene. This CDR3 has 12 residues. V was shortened by 10 bases and J by 5 bases, with 15 bases between the two germline ends.

This chain connects TRBV7-9 to TRBJ1-3; 9 positions match TRBD1. CDR3 length: 18 residues. V trimming: 1 base; J trimming: 3 bases; junction bases outside the gene matches: 10. Germline V gene sequence: CDR1 SEHNR, CDR2 FQNEAQ (reference sequence). CDR3 loop: CASSLVGMDRGSGNTIYF. CDR3 bases: TGTGCCAGCAGCTTAGTGGGGATGGACAGGGGAAGTGGAAACACCATATATTTT.

V and J are TRBV5-8 and TRBJ2-1, with D possibly TRBD2 on 6 matching bases. Deletions cut 4 bases from V and 4 bases from J, with 15 bases between. Germline V lookup: CDR1 SGHTS, CDR2 YDEGEE. The CDR3 spans 15 residues. CDR3 nucleotides: TGTGCCAGCAGCAAAGGGACTCACGCGTACAATGAGCAGTTCTTC. It is translated as CASSKGTHAYNEQFF.

The chain carries TRBV28 and TRBJ1-6; no clear D. Per the germline V gene, CDR1 is MDHEN and CDR2 is SYDVKM. V shed 6 bases and J shed 9 bases, with 15 bases lying between them. CDR3 length equals 14 residues. The CDR3 protein is CASRISSGSSPLHF. The CDR3 DNA reads TGTGCCAGCAGAATCTCGAGCGGCAGTTCACCCCTCCACTTT.

The genes are TRBV19 and TRBJ1-2, with 7 bases identical to TRBD1. Germline V gives CDR1 LNHDA, CDR2 SQIVND (reference sequence). This CDR3 region has 19 residues. The junction had 18 bases not matched to a gene; V was cut back by 4 bases and J by 1 base. The CDR3: CASSTPRRRQGDINYGYTF. DNA for the CDR3: TGTGCCAGTAGTACCCCCCGCCGGAGACAGGGCGATATTAACTATGGCTACACCTTC.

This clone was seen only once. The rearrangement uses TRBV15 and TRBJ1-2; possibly TRBD1 for D (5 bases). The CDR3 runs to 15 residues. In germline, CDR1 is LNHNV, CDR2 YYDKDF (reference sequence). Between the trimmed V and J ends, which lost 0 bases and 2 bases, there was a span of 10 bases. CDR3 loop: CATSREDSGNYGYTF. CDR3 sequence (DNA): TGTGCCACCAGCAGAGAAGACAGTGGGAACTATGGCTACACCTTC.

The chain joins TRBV7-6 to TRBJ2-5, with D uncertain. Germline CDR1 and CDR2: SGHVS and FNYEAQ. The V end lost 3 bases, the J end lost 4 bases, and 9 bases lay between the germline ends. The CDR3 consists of 13 residues. The CDR3 sequence: CASSFYTGETQYF. Here the CDR3 DNA reads TGTGCCAGCAGCTTTTACACGGGAGAGACCCAGTACTTC.